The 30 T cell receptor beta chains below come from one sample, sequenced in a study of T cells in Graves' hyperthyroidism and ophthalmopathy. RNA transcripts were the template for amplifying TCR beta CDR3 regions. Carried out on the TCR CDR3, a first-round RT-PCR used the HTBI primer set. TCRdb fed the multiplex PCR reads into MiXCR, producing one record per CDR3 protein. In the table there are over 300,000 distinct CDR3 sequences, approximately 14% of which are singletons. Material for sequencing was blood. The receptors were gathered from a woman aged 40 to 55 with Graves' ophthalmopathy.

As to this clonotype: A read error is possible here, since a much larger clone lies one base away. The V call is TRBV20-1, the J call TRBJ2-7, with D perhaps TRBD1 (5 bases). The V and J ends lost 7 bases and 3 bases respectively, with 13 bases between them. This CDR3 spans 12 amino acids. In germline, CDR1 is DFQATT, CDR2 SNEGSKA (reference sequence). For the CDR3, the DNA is TGCAGTGGCAGGGATTCGGGCTACGAGCAGTACTTC. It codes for CSGRDSGYEQYF.

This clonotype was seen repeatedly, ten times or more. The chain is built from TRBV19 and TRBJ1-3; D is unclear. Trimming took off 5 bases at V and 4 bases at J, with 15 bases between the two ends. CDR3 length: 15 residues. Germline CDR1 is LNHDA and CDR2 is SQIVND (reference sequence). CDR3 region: CASSSDGWAGNTIYF. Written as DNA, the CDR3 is TGTGCCAGTAGTTCGGACGGCTGGGCAGGAAACACCATATATTTT.

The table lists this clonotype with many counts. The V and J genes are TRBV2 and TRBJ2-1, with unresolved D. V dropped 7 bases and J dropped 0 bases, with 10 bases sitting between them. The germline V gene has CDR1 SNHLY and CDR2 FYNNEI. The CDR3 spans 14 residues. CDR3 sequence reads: CASTNGDSYNEQFF. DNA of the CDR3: TGTGCCAGCACAAACGGCGACTCCTACAATGAGCAGTTCTTC. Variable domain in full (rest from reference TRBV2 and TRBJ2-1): EPEVTQTPSHQVTQMGQEVILRCVPISNHLYFYWYRQILGQKVEFLVSFYNNEISEKSEIFDDQFSVERPDGSNFTLKIRSTKLEDSAMYFCASTNGDSYNEQFFGPGTRLTVL.

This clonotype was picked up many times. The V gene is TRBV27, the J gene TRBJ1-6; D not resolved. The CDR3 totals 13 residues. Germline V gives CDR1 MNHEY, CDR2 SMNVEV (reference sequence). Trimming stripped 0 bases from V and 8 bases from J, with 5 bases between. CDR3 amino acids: CASSLSPYSPLHF. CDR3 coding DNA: TGTGCCAGCAGTTTATCGCCGTATTCACCCCTCCACTTT.

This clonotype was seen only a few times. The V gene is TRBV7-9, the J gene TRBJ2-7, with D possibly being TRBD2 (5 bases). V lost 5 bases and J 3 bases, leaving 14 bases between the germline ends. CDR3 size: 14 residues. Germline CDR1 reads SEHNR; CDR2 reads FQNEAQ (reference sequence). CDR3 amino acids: CASSTRPEGYEQYF. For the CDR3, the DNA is TGTGCCAGCAGCACGAGACCCGAGGGCTACGAGCAGTACTTC.

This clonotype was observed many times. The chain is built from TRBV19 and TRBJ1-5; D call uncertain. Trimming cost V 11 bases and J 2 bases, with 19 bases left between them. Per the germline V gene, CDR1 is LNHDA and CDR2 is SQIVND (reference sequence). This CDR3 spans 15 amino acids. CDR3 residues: CAASGVIGGNQPQHF. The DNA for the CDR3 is TGTGCCGCGAGTGGCGTCATCGGGGGCAATCAGCCCCAGCATTTT.

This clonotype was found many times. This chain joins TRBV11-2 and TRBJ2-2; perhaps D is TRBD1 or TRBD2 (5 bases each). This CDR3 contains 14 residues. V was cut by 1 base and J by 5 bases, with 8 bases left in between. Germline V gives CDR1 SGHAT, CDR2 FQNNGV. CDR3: CASSLGGRTGELFF. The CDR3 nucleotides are TGTGCCAGCAGCTTAGGGGGGAGAACCGGGGAGCTGTTTTTT.

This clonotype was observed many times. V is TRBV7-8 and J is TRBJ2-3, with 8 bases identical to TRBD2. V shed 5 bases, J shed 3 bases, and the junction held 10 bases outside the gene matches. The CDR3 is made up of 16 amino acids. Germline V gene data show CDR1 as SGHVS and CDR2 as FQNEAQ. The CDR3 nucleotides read TGTGCCAGCAGCCCGATTTCCAGCGGGGGAACAGATACGCAGTATTTT. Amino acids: CASSPISSGGTDTQYF.

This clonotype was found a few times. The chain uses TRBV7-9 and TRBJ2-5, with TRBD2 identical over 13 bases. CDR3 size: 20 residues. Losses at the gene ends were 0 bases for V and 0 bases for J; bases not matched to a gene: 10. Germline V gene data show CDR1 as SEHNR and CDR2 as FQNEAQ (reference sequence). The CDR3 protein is CASSLASGTSGATYQETQYF. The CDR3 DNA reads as TGTGCCAGCAGCTTAGCGTCCGGGACTAGCGGGGCAACGTACCAAGAGACCCAGTACTTC.

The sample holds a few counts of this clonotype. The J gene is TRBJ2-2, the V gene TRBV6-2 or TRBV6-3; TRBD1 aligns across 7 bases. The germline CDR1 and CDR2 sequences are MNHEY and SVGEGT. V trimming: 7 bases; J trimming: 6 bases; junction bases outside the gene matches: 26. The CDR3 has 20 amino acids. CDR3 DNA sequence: TGTGCCAGCAACATTAGACAGGGACCCCTAACTCTATATGTTGCCGGGGAGCTGTTTTTT. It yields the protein CASNIRQGPLTLYVAGELFF.

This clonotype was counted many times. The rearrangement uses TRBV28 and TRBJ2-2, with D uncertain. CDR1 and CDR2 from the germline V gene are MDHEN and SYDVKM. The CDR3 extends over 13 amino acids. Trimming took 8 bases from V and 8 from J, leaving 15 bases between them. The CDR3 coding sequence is TGTGCCAGCTCTAATAGCCAAGCTGGGGAGCTGTTTTTT. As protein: CASSNSQAGELFF.

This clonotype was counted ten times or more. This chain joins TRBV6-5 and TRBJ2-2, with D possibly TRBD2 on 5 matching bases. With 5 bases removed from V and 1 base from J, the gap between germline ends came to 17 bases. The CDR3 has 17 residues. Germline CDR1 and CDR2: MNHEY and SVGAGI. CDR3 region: CASSALRGLLNTGELFF. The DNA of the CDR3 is TGTGCCAGCAGTGCCCTAAGAGGGCTGTTGAACACCGGGGAGCTGTTTTTT.

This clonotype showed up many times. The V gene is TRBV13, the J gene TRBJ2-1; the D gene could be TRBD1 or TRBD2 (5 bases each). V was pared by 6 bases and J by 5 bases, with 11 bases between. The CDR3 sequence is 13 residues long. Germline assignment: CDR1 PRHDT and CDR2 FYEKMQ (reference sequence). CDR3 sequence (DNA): TGTGCCAGCAGTCGGGACCGAGACAATGAGCAGTTCTTC. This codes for CASSRDRDNEQFF.

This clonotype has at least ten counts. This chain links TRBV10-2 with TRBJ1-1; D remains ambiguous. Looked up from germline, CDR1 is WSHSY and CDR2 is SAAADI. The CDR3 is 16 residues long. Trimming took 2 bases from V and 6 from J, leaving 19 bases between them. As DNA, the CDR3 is TGCGCCAGCAGTGAGGAAGGAGGGAACGCTGGGGCTGAAGCTTTCTTT. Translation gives CASSEEGGNAGAEAFF.

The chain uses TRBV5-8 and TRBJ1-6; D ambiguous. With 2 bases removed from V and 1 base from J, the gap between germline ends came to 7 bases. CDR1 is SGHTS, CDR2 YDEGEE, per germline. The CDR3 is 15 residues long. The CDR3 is CASSFPGSYNSPLHF. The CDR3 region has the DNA TGTGCCAGCAGCTTCCCCGGTTCCTATAATTCACCCCTCCACTTT.

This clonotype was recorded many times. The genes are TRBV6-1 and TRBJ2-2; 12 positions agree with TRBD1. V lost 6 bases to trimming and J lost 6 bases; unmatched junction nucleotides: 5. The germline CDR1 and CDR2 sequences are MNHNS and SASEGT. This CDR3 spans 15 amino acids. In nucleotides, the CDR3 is TGTGCCAGCAGCAGGGGACAGGGGGCATCCGGGGAGCTGTTTTTT. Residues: CASSRGQGASGELFF.

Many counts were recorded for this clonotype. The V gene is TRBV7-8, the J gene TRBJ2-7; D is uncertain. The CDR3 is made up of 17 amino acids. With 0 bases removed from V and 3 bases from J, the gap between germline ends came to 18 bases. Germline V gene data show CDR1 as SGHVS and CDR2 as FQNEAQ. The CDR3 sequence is CASSLAPRPSLYYEQYF. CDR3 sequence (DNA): TGTGCCAGCAGCTTAGCGCCAAGGCCCTCACTTTACTACGAGCAGTACTTC.

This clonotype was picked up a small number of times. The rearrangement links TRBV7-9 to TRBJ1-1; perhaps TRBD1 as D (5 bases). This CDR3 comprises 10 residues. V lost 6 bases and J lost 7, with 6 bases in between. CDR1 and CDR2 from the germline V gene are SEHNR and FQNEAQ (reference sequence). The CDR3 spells CASRGVEAFF. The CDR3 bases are TGTGCCAGCAGGGGGGTTGAAGCTTTCTTT.

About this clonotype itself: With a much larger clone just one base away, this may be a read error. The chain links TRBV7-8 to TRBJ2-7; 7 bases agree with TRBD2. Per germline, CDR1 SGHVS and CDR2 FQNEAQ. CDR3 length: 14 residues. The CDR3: CAGSYQVGGHEQYF. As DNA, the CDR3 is TGTGCCGGCAGCTATCAGGTGGGAGGGCACGAGCAGTACTTC.

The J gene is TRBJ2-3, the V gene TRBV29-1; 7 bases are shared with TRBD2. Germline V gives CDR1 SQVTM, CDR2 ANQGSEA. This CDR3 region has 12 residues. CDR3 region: CSGWEGGRTQYF. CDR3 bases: TGCAGTGGGTGGGAGGGAGGACGTACGCAGTATTTT.

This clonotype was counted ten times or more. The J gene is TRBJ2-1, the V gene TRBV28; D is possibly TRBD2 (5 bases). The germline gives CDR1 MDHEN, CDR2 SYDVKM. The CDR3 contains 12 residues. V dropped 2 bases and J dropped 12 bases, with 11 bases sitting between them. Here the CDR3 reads CASSLRSRGQFF. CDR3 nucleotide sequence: TGTGCCAGCAGTTTACGCAGCCGGGGGCAGTTCTTC.

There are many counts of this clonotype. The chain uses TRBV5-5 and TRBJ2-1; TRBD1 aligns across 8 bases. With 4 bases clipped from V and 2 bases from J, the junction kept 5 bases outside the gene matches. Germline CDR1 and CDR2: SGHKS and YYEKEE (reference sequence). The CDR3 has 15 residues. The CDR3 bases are TGTGCCAGCAGCCCTCGGGACAGGACCTACAATGAGCAGTTCTTC. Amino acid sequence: CASSPRDRTYNEQFF.

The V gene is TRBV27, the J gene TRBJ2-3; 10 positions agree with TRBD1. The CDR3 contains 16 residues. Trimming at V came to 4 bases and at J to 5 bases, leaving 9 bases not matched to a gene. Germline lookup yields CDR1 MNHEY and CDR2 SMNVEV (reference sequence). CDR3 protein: CASSSPYGQGEDTQYF. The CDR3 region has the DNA TGTGCCAGCAGTTCCCCCTACGGACAGGGGGAAGATACGCAGTATTTT.

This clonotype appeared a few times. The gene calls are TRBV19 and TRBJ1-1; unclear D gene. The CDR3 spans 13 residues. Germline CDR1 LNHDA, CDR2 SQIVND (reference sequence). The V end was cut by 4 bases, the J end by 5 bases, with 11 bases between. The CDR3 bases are TGTGCCAGTAGTAAAGAGGAACTTACTGAAGCTTTCTTT. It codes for CASSKEELTEAFF. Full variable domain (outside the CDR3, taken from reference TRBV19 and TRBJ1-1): DGGITQSPKYLFRKEGQNVTLSCEQNLNHDAMYWYRQDPGQGLRLIYYSQIVNDFQKGDIAEGYSVSREKKESFPLTVTSAQKNPTAFYLCASSKEELTEAFFGQGTRLTVV.

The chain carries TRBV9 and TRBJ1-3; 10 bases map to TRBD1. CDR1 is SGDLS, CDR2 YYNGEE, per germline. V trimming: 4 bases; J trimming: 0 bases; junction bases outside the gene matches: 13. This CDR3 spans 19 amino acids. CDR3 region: CASSPRDRGLTASGNTIYF. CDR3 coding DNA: TGTGCCAGCAGCCCCCGGGACAGGGGCCTCACTGCCTCTGGAAACACCATATATTTT. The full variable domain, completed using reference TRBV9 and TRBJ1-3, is DSGVTQTPKHLITATGQRVTLRCSPRSGDLSVYWYQQSLDQGLQFLIQYYNGEERAKGNILERFSAQQFPDLHSELNLSSLELGDSALYFCASSPRDRGLTASGNTIYFGEGSWLTVV.

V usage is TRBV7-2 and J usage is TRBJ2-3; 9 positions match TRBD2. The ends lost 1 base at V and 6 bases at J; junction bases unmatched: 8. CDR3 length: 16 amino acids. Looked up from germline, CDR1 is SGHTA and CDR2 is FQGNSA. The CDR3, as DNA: TGTGCCAGCAGCTTAGGGGCGGCGGGAGGGGGGGATACGCAGTATTTT. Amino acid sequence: CASSLGAAGGGDTQYF.

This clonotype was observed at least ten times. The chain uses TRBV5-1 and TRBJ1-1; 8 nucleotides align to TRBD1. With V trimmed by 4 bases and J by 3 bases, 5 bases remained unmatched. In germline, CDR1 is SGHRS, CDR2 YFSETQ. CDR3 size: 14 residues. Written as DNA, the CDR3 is TGCGCCAGCAGCCGGGACAGGATGGACACTGAAGCTTTCTTT. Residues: CASSRDRMDTEAFF.

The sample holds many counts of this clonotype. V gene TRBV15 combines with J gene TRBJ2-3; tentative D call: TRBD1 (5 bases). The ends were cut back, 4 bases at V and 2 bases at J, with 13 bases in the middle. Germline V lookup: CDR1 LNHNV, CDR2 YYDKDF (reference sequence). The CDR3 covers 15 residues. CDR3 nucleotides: TGTGCCACCAGCATTCAGGGTGGGGACACAGATACGCAGTATTTT. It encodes CATSIQGGDTDTQYF.

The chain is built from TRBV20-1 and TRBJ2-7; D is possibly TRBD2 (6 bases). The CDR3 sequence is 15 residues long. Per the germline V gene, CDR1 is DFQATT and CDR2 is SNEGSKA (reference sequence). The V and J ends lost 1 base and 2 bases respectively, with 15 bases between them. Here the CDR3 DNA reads TGCAGTGCTAGAGCCGGGGCTAGCGCACCCTACGAGCAGTACTTC. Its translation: CSARAGASAPYEQYF.

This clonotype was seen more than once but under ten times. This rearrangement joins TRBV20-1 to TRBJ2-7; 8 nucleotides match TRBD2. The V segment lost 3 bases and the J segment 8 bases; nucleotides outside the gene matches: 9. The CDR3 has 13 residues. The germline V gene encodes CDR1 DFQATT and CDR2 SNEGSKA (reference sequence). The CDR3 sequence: CSASGRAASQQYF. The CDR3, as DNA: TGCAGTGCTAGCGGGAGGGCTGCCTCGCAGCAGTACTTC.